This T cell receptor (beta chain) was captured by sequencing in a study of blood T cell repertoires in COVID-19 (dated by TCRdb to about 2020). For the study in its entirety: Samples from collaborators originated in the United States, Italy and Spain and spanned both the acute and convalescent phases of COVID-19. The prospective study material was composed of cDNA or gDNA derived from T cells, B-cell-depleted T cells, or PBMCs. Subjects who had been exposed to COVID-19, were actively infected with it, or had recovered from it provided the deeply sampled blood TCRbeta repertoires that made up the dataset. The repertoires were made available in a free public database intended to serve as a resource for research on the immune response to SARS-CoV-2. The samples were drawn from the first 160 participants of the ongoing ImmuneRACE study and from 1,254 subjects provided by 6 global collaborators. Sample metadata almost always included a de-identified subject ID, COVID-19 status, age in years and sex. Where available, HLA class I and class II types were taken from metadata supplied by the sample provider and were not determined by assay-based typing. What the research found in general, with its limitations: How much clinical and demographic metadata was included differed by source and by participant, and the metadata was provided uncurated.

TCRbeta CDR3 regions were amplified from genomic DNA by means of the immunoSEQ Assay, a bias-controlled multiplex PCR. The original pipeline was this. The number of nucleated cells in each sample was estimated from the amplification of reference gene primers within the assay. To quantify the absolute abundance of each unique TCRbeta CDR3 rearrangement, sequence reads were collapsed and filtered. Productive Simpson clonality was computed per sample as the square root of Simpson's diversity index over productive rearrangements. TCRdb's version of the immuneACCESS table is confined to in-frame rearrangements and falls short of the full clone set. An unresolved V gene accounts for under half of the shortfall where checked; the remainder is of unknown origin. The V and J calls and the clone size are those of that table, but D and trimming were determined from the DNA. Across this sample there are approximately 200,000 clones, with over 75% seen only once. Jointly, the top ten make up approximately 13% of the sample.

Collaborating institutions collected whole blood in K2EDTA tubes following their own protocols. For TCRbeta analysis, collaborators shipped samples in one of three forms: frozen whole blood, isolated PBMCs, or DNA extracted from either of those sample types. The CDR3 numbers 12 residues from cysteine through phenylalanine. Just the 36-base CDR3 DNA is kept, in frame starting at base 1. CDR1 LNHDA and CDR2 SQIVND were looked up in the germline V gene (reference sequence). The germline ends are 3 bases apart after V is trimmed by 0 bases and J by 6 bases. A remark on this clone: What antigen it recognizes has not been identified. No qualities accompany the bases; no much larger clone lies one base away.

This clonotype originated in a woman aged 45-65 years with acute or convalescent COVID-19. The V and J segments used are TRBV19 and TRBJ1-5; a confident D gene designation cannot be given. The sequencing input was peripheral blood. The CDR3 loop reads CASSIDLQPQHF. The sequenced DNA: TGTGCCAGTAGTATAGATCTTCAGCCCCAGCATTTT.